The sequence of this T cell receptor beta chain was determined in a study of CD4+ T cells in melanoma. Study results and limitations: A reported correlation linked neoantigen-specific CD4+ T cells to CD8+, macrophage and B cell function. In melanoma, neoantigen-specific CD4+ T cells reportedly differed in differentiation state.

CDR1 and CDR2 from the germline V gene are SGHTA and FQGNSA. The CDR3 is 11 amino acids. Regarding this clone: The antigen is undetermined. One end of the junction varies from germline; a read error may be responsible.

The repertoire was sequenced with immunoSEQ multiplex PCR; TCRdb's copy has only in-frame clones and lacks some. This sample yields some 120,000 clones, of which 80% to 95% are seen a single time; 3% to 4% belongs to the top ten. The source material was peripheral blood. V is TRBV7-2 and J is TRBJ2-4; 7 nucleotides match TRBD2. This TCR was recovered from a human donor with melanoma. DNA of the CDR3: TGTGCCAGCAGTTTTACTAGCGTCCCTCACTTC. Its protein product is CASSFTSVPHF.